This TCR beta chain was profiled in a study of cytomegalovirus exposure and HLA in healthy donors. Study details: HLA-typed donors were the source of around 87 million unique TCRs, which an early data release held. Regarding the study as a whole: A later analysis showed HLA-associated TCR beta chains outstripping equally common others in clonal expansion. Indistinguishability led to the exclusion of some V segments, TRBV6-2 and TRBV6-3 included.

Concerning this clone: Its antigen remains unknown.

Germline loops: CDR1 SQVTM, CDR2 ANQGSEA. The CDR3 sequence is 13 residues long. The junction had 8 bases not matched to a gene; V was cut back by 8 bases and J by 4 bases. PCR employed 60 Vbeta and 13 Jbeta primers. Libraries were prepared by immunoSEQ multiplex PCR; TCRdb keeps only in-frame clonotypes and omits some of them. The sample lists some 180,000 clones; about 83% were seen once. This TCR was recovered from a female donor in good health and CMV-seronegative. Sequenced: PBMCs. The V gene is TRBV29-1, the J gene TRBJ2-3, with TRBD1 matching 8 bases. In nucleotides, the CDR3 is TGCAGCACCTACAGGGGGAGCTCAGATACGCAGTATTTT. Its translation is CSTYRGSSDTQYF.